One sample yielded the 5 T cell receptor beta chains listed below, sequenced in a study of Ad26.COV2.S vaccination and SARS-CoV-2 variants. The data were produced by immunoSEQ multiplex PCR, yet TCRdb's version contains in-frame clones alone and is incomplete. The profile shows a few hundred thousand clones, around 87% of them singletons. Treatment denoted: roughly 20 received Ad26.COV2.S at low or high dose, single or two shots; about five received placebo; per-sample allocation not given. Samples analyzed were those drawn on day 63 after the first vaccine or placebo injection. Sequencing used peripheral blood, obtained in a trial of Ad26.COV2.S vaccine versus placebo. The receptors were gathered from a person aged 18-65 years who received the Ad26.COV2.S COVID-19 vaccine or a placebo.

In this sample, this clone turned up once. This chain connects TRBV19 to TRBJ2-5; 7 bases agree with TRBD2. The V and J ends lost 1 base and 5 bases, in that order; junction bases with no gene match: 4. This CDR3 has 14 amino acids. Germline values: CDR1 LNHDA, CDR2 SQIVND (reference sequence). CDR3 DNA sequence: TGTGCCAGTAGTATAGTGGTGGGGGGGGAGACCCAGTACTTC. Translating gives CASSIVVGGETQYF.

The V call is TRBV5-5, the J call TRBJ2-2; no clear D gene. V was clipped by 2 bases and J by 5 bases, with 4 bases between them. The CDR3 runs to 12 residues. Germline V CDR1 and CDR2: SGHKS, YYEKEE (reference sequence). CDR3 loop: CASSFTTGELFF. The CDR3 coding sequence is TGTGCCAGCAGCTTTACTACCGGGGAGCTGTTTTTT.

CDR3 sequence reads: CASSQVGSSYEQYF. The DNA for the CDR3 is TGTGCCAGCAGCCAAGTCGGGAGTTCCTACGAGCAGTACTTC. The gene calls are TRBV3-1 (or the pseudogene TRBV3-2) and TRBJ2-7; D may be TRBD2 (6 bases). The CDR3 has 14 residues. The ends were cut back, 1 base at V and 1 base at J, with 8 bases in the middle. Per the germline V gene, CDR1 is LGHDT and CDR2 is YNNKEL (reference sequence).

This clone has just one count. The V and J genes are TRBV5-4 and TRBJ2-5, with D tentatively TRBD1 (6 bases). V lost 4 bases to trimming and J lost 4 bases, with 17 bases between them. The CDR3 has 15 amino acids. Germline CDR1 reads SGHNT; CDR2 reads YYREEE (reference sequence). The CDR3 loop reads CASSQLQGVGETQYF. DNA of the CDR3: TGTGCCAGCAGCCAGCTACAGGGCGTTGGAGAGACCCAGTACTTC.

This clone occurred many times. The V and J genes are TRBV30 and TRBJ1-1, with 9 bases lining up with TRBD1. CDR3 length: 15 residues. J lost 1 base, V lost 3 bases, and 6 bases had no gene match. Germline CDR1 is GTSNPN and CDR2 is SVGIG (reference sequence). Here the CDR3 reads CAWSTGGAGNTEAFF. The CDR3, as DNA: TGTGCCTGGAGCACAGGGGGCGCCGGGAACACTGAAGCTTTCTTT.